This is a list of T cell receptor beta chains from one sample in a study of blood T cell repertoires in COVID-19. This table comes from immunoSEQ multiplex PCR, and its TCRdb copy is limited to in-frame clones, with some not included. The table records 200,000 to 300,000 clones, 81% of them present only once. Sequenced material: peripheral blood. These receptors came from a woman aged 80 or over with COVID-19, enrolled during active disease. The CDR3 runs from the conserved cysteine through the conserved F or W. Fields, in order: clone size, J gene, V gene, D gene, CDR3 DNA, CDR3 protein. A D gene is named only where the DNA matches it firmly. For some rows the clone size is stated as once, few or many, or as a class when expanded; others skip it.

- | TRBJ1-2 | TRBV30 | TRBD1 | TGTGCCTGGCTCTGGACAGGGGGAAACTATGGCTACACCTTC | CAWLWTGGNYGYTF
- | TRBJ1-1 | TRBV7-3 | TRBD1 | TGTGCCAGCAGCCCGGGACAGTCGAACACTGAAGCTTTCTTT | CASSPGQSNTEAFF
- | TRBJ1-1 | TRBV19 | - | TGTGCCAGTAGTCAACCCCGAGGGGGGAACACTGAAGCTTTCTTT | CASSQPRGGNTEAFF
- | TRBJ2-7 | TRBV11-2 | TRBD2 | TGTGCCAGCAGCCCAAGACTAGCGGGAGTTCACGAGCAGTACTTC | CASSPRLAGVHEQYF
- | TRBJ1-6 | TRBV9 | - | TGTGCCAGCAGCGTAGAACGAGGGGGTAGTTCACCCCTCCACTTT | CASSVERGGSSPLHF
- | TRBJ2-3 | TRBV27 | - | TGTGCCAGCAGTTTATCCCGGACTCGGGTGGGCACAGATACGCAGTATTTT | CASSLSRTRVGTDTQYF
- | TRBJ1-2 | TRBV18 | - | TGTGCCAGCTCACCACCAGCAGGGGATGGCTACACCTTC | CASSPPAGDGYTF
- | TRBJ2-3 | TRBV19 | - | TGTGCCAGTAGTCCCGGTAGTACTAGCACAGATACGCAGTATTTT | CASSPGSTSTDTQYF
- | TRBJ1-1 | TRBV6-5 | - | TGTGCCAGCAGTTACGGCGGACGGGGGAACACTGAAGCTTTCTTT | CASSYGGRGNTEAFF
- | TRBJ2-2 | TRBV5-1 | TRBD2 | TGCGCCACCTCGACTAGCCCTAACACCGGGGAGCTGTTTTTT | CATSTSPNTGELFF
- | TRBJ1-2 | TRBV2 | TRBD1 | TGTGCCATCTCGACAGGGGCATACTATGGCTACACCTTC | CAISTGAYYGYTF
- | TRBJ2-5 | TRBV11-2 | TRBD2 | TGTGCCAGCAGCGGCCGGCGGGGACTAGCGGAAGAGACCCAGTACTTC | CASSGRRGLAEETQYF
- | TRBJ1-5 | TRBV5-1 | - | TGCGCCAGCAGCCCGGGAGAGGGCGGCAATCAGCCCCAGCATTTT | CASSPGEGGNQPQHF
- | TRBJ1-1 | TRBV12-5 | TRBD1 | TGTGCTAGTGCCTACCGGGACAGGGGGGAAGCTTTCTTT | CASAYRDRGEAFF
few | TRBJ1-6 | TRBV10-2 | - | TGCGCCAGCAGTGACGGTCAGGCTGGTTCACCCCTCCACTTT | CASSDGQAGSPLHF
- | TRBJ2-3 | TRBV18 | TRBD1 | TGTGCCAGCTCACCAGGACAGGGACCAGATACGCAGTATTTT | CASSPGQGPDTQYF
- | TRBJ2-3 | TRBV19 | - | TGTGCCAGTAGCAACCCTGGGGGGGCCACAGATACGCAGTATTTT | CASSNPGGATDTQYF
- | TRBJ2-6 | TRBV6-1 | - | TGTGCCAGCAGTGAAGCTCGGGGTTCTGGGGCCAACGTCCTGACTTTC | CASSEARGSGANVLTF
- | TRBJ2-3 | TRBV5-8 | - | TGTGCCAGCAGAGGGAGAAGCACAGATACGCAGTATTTT | CASRGRSTDTQYF
few | TRBJ1-4 | TRBV19 | TRBD1 | TGTGCCAGTAGTCCCCTGGGACAGGGATATGCAACTAATGAAAAACTGTTTTTT | CASSPLGQGYATNEKLFF
- | TRBJ1-1 | TRBV3-1/TRBV3-2 | - | TGTGCCAGCAGCCAGGCCCTCGGACGGGGAGGAGGAGCTTTCTTT | CASSQALGRGGGAFF
- | TRBJ2-3 | TRBV7-9 | TRBD2 | TGTGCCAGCAGCTTAGATGCTAGCGGGACTGGGGATACGCAGTATTTT | CASSLDASGTGDTQYF
- | TRBJ1-2 | TRBV7-9 | - | TGTGCCAGCAGCGAGATGAACTATGGCTACACCTTC | CASSEMNYGYTF
few | TRBJ2-5 | TRBV5-4 | TRBD2 | TGTGCCAGCAGTATTACTAGCGGTCAGTCCCAGTACTTC | CASSITSGQSQYF
- | TRBJ1-1 | TRBV24-1 | TRBD1 | TGTGCCACCAGTGATGGACAGGGGGACACTGAAGCTTTCTTT | CATSDGQGDTEAFF
- | TRBJ2-5 | TRBV5-1 | - | TGCGCCAGCAGCTCCGGGGGTCAACCGGAGACCCAGTACTTC | CASSSGGQPETQYF
- | TRBJ2-1 | TRBV29-1 | - | TGCAGCGGGGGGGAGAGCTCCTACAATGAGCAGTTCTTC | CSGGESSYNEQFF
- | TRBJ2-7 | TRBV27 | TRBD1 | TGTGCCAGCAGTATCCGGGACAGCCTCGGGGAGCAGTACTTC | CASSIRDSLGEQYF
- | TRBJ1-5 | TRBV6-5 | - | TGTGCCAGCAGTTCTGGCAATCAGCCCCAGCATTTT | CASSSGNQPQHF
- | TRBJ2-7 | TRBV19 | TRBD1 | TGTGCCAGTAGGCTACGCGACAGGGACGAGCAGTACTTC | CASRLRDRDEQYF
few | TRBJ1-2 | TRBV6-5 | TRBD1 | TGTGCCAGCAGCCGAGGACAGGGCTCTGGCTACACCTTC | CASSRGQGSGYTF
few | TRBJ2-5 | TRBV12-3/TRBV12-4 | - | TGTGCCAGCAGTTTGCACAGGGAAGAGACCCAGTACTTC | CASSLHREETQYF
- | TRBJ2-7 | TRBV7-9 | TRBD2 | TGTGCCAGCAGCTCCGGGACTAGCCAAACCGAGCAGTACTTC | CASSSGTSQTEQYF
- | TRBJ2-7 | TRBV2 | TRBD2 | TGTGCCAGCAGATTCATCCGGGGGGGCGGTTACGAGCAGTACTTC | CASRFIRGGGYEQYF
once | TRBJ2-1 | TRBV9 | TRBD2 | TGTGCCAGCAGCGTGAGTCCGGGAGGAATTTACAATGAGCAGTTCTTC | CASSVSPGGIYNEQFF
- | TRBJ1-2 | TRBV12-3/TRBV12-4 | - | TGTGCCAGCAGTTTAGTGGAGTACTATGGCTACACCTTC | CASSLVEYYGYTF
- | TRBJ1-1 | TRBV5-1 | - | TGCGCCAGCAGCCGCAACAGGGACCCGAACACTGAAGCTTTCTTT | CASSRNRDPNTEAFF